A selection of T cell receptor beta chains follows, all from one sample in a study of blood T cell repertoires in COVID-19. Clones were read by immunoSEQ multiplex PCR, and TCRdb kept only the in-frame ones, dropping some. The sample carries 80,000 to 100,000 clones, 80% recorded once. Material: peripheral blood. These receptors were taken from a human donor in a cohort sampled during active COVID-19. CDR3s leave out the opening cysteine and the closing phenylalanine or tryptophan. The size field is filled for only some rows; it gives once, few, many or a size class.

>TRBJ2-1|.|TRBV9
ASSVPAEAYNEQF
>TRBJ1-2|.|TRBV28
ASSLMQINYGYT
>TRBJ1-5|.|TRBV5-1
ASRPNTGVSQPQH
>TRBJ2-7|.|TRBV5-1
ASAPTAGGYSYEQY
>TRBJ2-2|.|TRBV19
ASSPRQGLLPGELF
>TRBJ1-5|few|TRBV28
ASRMPWEQGAQPQH
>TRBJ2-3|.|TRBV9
ASSPRVSGLGTDTQY
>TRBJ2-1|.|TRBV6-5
ASSYYGTSGLNEQF
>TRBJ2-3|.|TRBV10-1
ASSEAGLTDTQY
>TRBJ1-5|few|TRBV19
ASSRQGNQPQH
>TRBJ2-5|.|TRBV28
ASSSLDSGGIETQY
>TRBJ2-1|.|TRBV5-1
ASNDRGTYNEQF
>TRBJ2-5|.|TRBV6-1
ASSESMGLADQETQY
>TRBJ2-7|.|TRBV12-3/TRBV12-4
ASSKQNSYEQY
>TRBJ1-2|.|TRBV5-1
ASSSGTGANSNYGYT
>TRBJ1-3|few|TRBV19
ASSLPRIGNTIY
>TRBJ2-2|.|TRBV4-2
ASSQVTGGNTGELF
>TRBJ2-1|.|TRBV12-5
ALSAPSSYNEQF
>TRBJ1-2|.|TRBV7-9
ASSTGFNYGYT
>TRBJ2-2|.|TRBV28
ASSLQTGELF
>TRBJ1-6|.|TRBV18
ASSPTGVSPLH
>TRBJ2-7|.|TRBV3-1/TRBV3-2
ASSHLGLAGREQY
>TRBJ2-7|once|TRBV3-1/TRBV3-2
ASSLLGSYEQY
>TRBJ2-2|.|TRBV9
ASSRQGRDSSGELF
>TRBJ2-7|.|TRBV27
ASSHRRDRGYEQY